This T cell receptor (beta chain) was sequenced in a study of CXCR3-negative and CXCR3-positive naive CD8 T cells. The sorter processed each CD8+ T cell subset in triplicate at over 250,000 cells apiece. Germline V gives CDR1 SQVTM, CDR2 ANQGSEA. This CDR3 region has 13 residues. Worth noting for this clonotype: Its antigen is unknown.

The method, 5' RACE with UMI labels, was used to prepare the TRB cDNA libraries. From the 5' RACE reads, TCRdb lists one entry per CDR3 protein and no DNA. In all, the sample yields 45,000 to 70,000 distinct CDR3 sequences. Study findings and constraints: Memory CD8+ T cell repertoires were far less diverse than both naive subsets. The level of CXCR3 expression partially decreased after cryopreservation; the majority of assays used fresh PBMCs. Comparison of naive CXCR3-negative and CXCR3-positive cells revealed similar TRBV-TRBJ usage, while memory cells differed.

Input material: memory CD8+ T cells from blood. The chain recombines TRBV29-1 with TRBJ2-7; TCRdb proposes TRBD2, but this gene call is untestable without DNA. The receptor's source is a human donor in good health. Some clones in this sample may be carry-over from other donors' samples. This chain's CDR3 is CSASGGTTYEQYF.